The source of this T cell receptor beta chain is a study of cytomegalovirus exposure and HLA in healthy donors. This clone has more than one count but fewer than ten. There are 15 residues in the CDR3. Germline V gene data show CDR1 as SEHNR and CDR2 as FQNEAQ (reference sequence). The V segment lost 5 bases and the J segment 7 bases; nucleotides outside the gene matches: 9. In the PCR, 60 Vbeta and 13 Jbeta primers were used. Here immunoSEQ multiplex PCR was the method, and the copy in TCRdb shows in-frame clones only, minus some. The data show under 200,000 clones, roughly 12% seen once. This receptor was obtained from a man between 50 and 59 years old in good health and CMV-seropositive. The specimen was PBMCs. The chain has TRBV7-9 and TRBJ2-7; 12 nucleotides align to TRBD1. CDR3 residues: CASSRDRGPHREQYF. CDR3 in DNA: TGTGCCAGCAGCCGGGACAGGGGGCCCCACCGGGAGCAGTACTTC.